These 10 T cell receptor beta chains originate from one sample sequenced in a study of T cell changes during pregnancy in multiple sclerosis. This table comes from immunoSEQ multiplex PCR, and its TCRdb copy is limited to in-frame clones, with some not included. This sample has tens of thousands of clones, with 85% to 95% found just once. Here the sequenced sample was CD4+ T cells from peripheral blood mononuclear cells, taken in the third trimester of pregnancy. Source of these receptors: a female donor with multiple sclerosis, enrolled in a pregnancy study.

The rearrangement links TRBV19 to TRBJ1-2; 7 nucleotides agree with TRBD1. CDR3 size: 15 residues. V was clipped by 7 bases and J by 3 bases; unmatched bases: 11. Germline CDR1 and CDR2: LNHDA and SQIVND (reference sequence). The CDR3 reads CASTSPWDRDYGYTF. CDR3 nucleotide sequence: TGTGCCAGTACCTCTCCCTGGGACAGAGACTATGGCTACACCTTC.

The chain couples TRBV6-5 to TRBJ2-7; a possible D gene is TRBD1 (6 bases). Germline V lookup: CDR1 MNHEY, CDR2 SVGAGI. This CDR3 is 14 amino acids long. V lost 7 bases, J lost 2 bases, and 15 bases lay in between. The DNA for the CDR3 is TGTGCCAGCACCCCACACAGGGATACCTACGAGCAGTACTTC. This gives the protein CASTPHRDTYEQYF.

The chain couples TRBV9 to TRBJ2-1, with 8 bases identical to TRBD2. With V trimmed by 3 bases and J by 7 bases, 18 bases remained unmatched. The CDR3 length is 18 residues. Germline assignment: CDR1 SGDLS and CDR2 YYNGEE. CDR3 bases: TGTGCCAGCAGCGCGGGGGGGGGCCGTTCCCTATTGAGAAATGAGCAGTTCTTC. Its protein product is CASSAGGGRSLLRNEQFF.

The chain joins TRBV2 to TRBJ1-1; TRBD1 matches at 7 bases. The CDR3 totals 16 residues. V was clipped by 6 bases and J by 3 bases; unmatched bases: 13. Per germline, CDR1 SNHLY and CDR2 FYNNEI. The CDR3 here is CASRRSLATGYTEAFF. The CDR3 nucleotides read TGTGCCAGCAGACGAAGTCTGGCGACAGGGTACACTGAAGCTTTCTTT.

This clone was recorded only once. The chain carries TRBV5-4 and TRBJ2-1; 10 bases align to TRBD2. The germline CDR1 and CDR2 sequences are SGHNT and YYREEE (reference sequence). Trimming removed 3 bases from V and 7 bases from J; junction bases left unmatched: 7. The CDR3 extends over 15 amino acids. This CDR3 reads CASSYGLADINEQFF. Here the CDR3 DNA reads TGTGCCAGCAGCTACGGACTAGCGGATATAAATGAGCAGTTCTTC.

The chain combines TRBV6-6 with TRBJ2-4, with 7 bases fitting TRBD1. Germline trimming cut 6 bases from V and 2 bases from J; bases unmatched to any gene: 4. This CDR3 has 14 residues. From germline, CDR1 is MNHNY and CDR2 SVGAGI (reference sequence). The CDR3 reads CASRSGGSKNIQYF. The CDR3, as DNA: TGTGCCAGCAGATCAGGGGGATCCAAAAACATTCAGTACTTC.

The V call is TRBV5-1, the J call TRBJ1-4, with D perhaps matching TRBD1 (6 bases). Germline values: CDR1 SGHRS, CDR2 YFSETQ. The CDR3 contains 17 residues. Between the trimmed V and J ends, which lost 0 bases and 8 bases, there was a span of 20 bases. CDR3 in amino acids: CASSLGPRGAVYEKLFF. The CDR3 bases are TGCGCCAGCAGCTTGGGCCCCCGGGGGGCAGTCTACGAAAAACTGTTTTTT.

This chain links TRBV9 with TRBJ2-1; D possibly corresponds to TRBD2 (7 bases). The CDR3 consists of 14 residues. Trimming pared 3 bases from V and 8 bases from J, leaving 15 bases between. The germline gives CDR1 SGDLS, CDR2 YYNGEE. The CDR3 here is CASSGRGGTHEQFF. In DNA, the CDR3 is TGTGCCAGCAGCGGCCGGGGAGGGACACATGAGCAGTTCTTC. The variable domain in full, completed from reference TRBV9 and TRBJ2-1, reads DSGVTQTPKHLITATGQRVTLRCSPRSGDLSVYWYQQSLDQGLQFLIQYYNGEERAKGNILERFSAQQFPDLHSELNLSSLELGDSALYFCASSGRGGTHEQFFGPGTRLTVL.

The chain joins TRBV9 to TRBJ2-1, with 12 bases aligning to TRBD2. The CDR3 loop spans 18 amino acids. Unmatched junction bases numbered 13, after V lost 3 bases and J lost 6 bases. Germline V gives CDR1 SGDLS, CDR2 YYNGEE. CDR3 in amino acids: CASSAKGLAGPGGNEQFF. CDR3 sequence (DNA): TGTGCCAGCAGCGCCAAAGGACTAGCGGGGCCTGGCGGCAATGAGCAGTTCTTC.

V is TRBV9 and J is TRBJ1-1, with 8 bases that match TRBD1. CDR3 length equals 16 residues. V trimming: 0 bases; J trimming: 0 bases; junction bases outside the gene matches: 4. CDR1 SGDLS and CDR2 YYNGEE come from the germline V gene. CDR3 sequence: CASSVALDRVNTEAFF. The CDR3 DNA reads as TGTGCCAGCAGCGTAGCTCTGGACAGGGTGAACACTGAAGCTTTCTTT.